What follows is one TCR beta chain and its context. Germline and junction disagree at one end, which may indicate a read error. Through a sample-barcoded 5' primer and a J-beta primer mix, a second PCR was run for roughly 6 to 12 cycles. MiXCR, applied by TCRdb to the 5' RACE reads, yields one record per CDR3 protein. The sample consists of 1 million or so distinct CDR3 sequences, more than 35% of them appearing once. This sample stems from a study of blood T cells in healthy people across ages. This CDR3 is 14 amino acids long. CDR1 SQVTM and CDR2 ANQGSEA come from the germline V gene. Every sample had a minimum of 6.5 million PBMCs isolated.

This receptor was obtained from a woman aged 55-69 years in good health. The rearrangement joins TRBV29-1 to TRBJ2-7, with 8 bases fitting TRBD1. The specimen sequenced was blood. CDR3 region: CSVTPGQASYKQYF. For the CDR3, the DNA is TGCAGCGTCACACCGGGACAGGCTTCCTACAAGCAGTACTTC.